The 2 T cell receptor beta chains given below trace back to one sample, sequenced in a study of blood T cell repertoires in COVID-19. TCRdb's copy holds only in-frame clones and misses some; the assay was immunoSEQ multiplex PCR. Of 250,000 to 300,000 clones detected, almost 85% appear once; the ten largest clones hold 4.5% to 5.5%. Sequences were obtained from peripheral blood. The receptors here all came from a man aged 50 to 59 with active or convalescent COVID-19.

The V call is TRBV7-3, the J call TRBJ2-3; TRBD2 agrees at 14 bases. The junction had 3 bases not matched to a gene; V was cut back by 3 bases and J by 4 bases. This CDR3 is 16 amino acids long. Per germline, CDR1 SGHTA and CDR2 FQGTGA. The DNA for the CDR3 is TGTGCCAGCAGCTTGAGACTAGCGGGAGGGGCAGATACGCAGTATTTT. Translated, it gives CASSLRLAGGADTQYF.

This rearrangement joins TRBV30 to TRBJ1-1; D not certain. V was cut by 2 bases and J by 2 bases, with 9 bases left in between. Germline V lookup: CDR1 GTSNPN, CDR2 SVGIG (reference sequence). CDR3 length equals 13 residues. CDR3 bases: TGTGCCTGGAGTCGAGCGCTTAACACTGAAGCTTTCTTT. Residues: CAWSRALNTEAFF.